Shown below are 29 T cell receptor beta chains from a single sample sequenced in a study of human T cells and chemical hapten exposure. Time point specified: pre-sensitization, week 0. The treatment is: therapeutic diphenylcyclopropenone sensitization with weekly scalp DPC. TCRdb analysed the RACE reads with MiXCR anew, one entry per CDR3 protein. The table lists about 98,000 distinct CDR3 sequences, 11% of them singletons. Sample: whole blood, taken in connection with sensitization to the hapten diphenylcyclopropenone (DPC). The receptors originated from a woman aged 55-70 years with alopecia areata. Some clones in this sample may be carry-over from other donors' samples.

In this sample, this clonotype turned up a few times. The chain has TRBV29-1 and TRBJ2-1; no reliable D call. The CDR3 is made up of 14 amino acids. The germline V gene encodes CDR1 SQVTM and CDR2 ANQGSEA. V dropped 3 bases and J dropped 6 bases, with 15 bases sitting between them. The CDR3 protein is CSVDDLRFPNEQFF. In DNA, the CDR3 is TGCAGCGTTGACGATCTGAGGTTCCCCAATGAGCAGTTCTTC.

The sample holds many counts of this clonotype. The chain is built from TRBV9 and TRBJ2-1; the D gene is possibly TRBD2 (6 bases). The germline V and J ends were trimmed by 2 bases and 0 bases, with 9 bases remaining between them. This CDR3 contains 15 residues. CDR1 and CDR2 from the germline V gene are SGDLS and YYNGEE. CDR3 sequence (DNA): TGTGCCAGCAGCGTGCGGGGAAGCTCCTACAATGAGCAGTTCTTC. Translation: CASSVRGSSYNEQFF.

This clonotype appeared many times. The rearrangement uses TRBV6-6 and TRBJ2-4, with 7 bases matching TRBD1. V was pared by 6 bases and J by 6 bases, with 8 bases of the junction left unmatched. CDR1 is MNHNY, CDR2 SVGAGI, per germline (reference sequence). The CDR3 extends over 14 amino acids. CDR3 protein: CASSWTGTGNIQYF. As DNA, the CDR3 is TGTGCCAGCAGCTGGACAGGAACGGGAAACATTCAGTACTTC.

This clonotype was counted many times. The V call is TRBV5-1, the J call TRBJ1-2; TRBD1 is a possible D gene (6 bases). Germline CDR1 SGHRS, CDR2 YFSETQ. The CDR3 is 14 amino acids. V lost 2 bases and J lost 7, with 15 bases in between. Here the CDR3 reads CASSLSGDRFGYTF. The CDR3 DNA reads as TGCGCCAGCAGCTTATCAGGGGATAGATTTGGCTACACCTTC.

This clonotype has ten or more counts. The chain employs TRBV7-2 and TRBJ2-3; 8 positions agree with TRBD2. In germline, CDR1 is SGHTA, CDR2 FQGNSA. V lost 8 bases to trimming and J lost 6 bases; unmatched junction nucleotides: 7. This CDR3 is built from 13 residues. CDR3: CASEGLAADTQYF. The CDR3 DNA reads as TGTGCCAGCGAAGGACTAGCAGCCGATACGCAGTATTTT.

The chain employs TRBV14 and TRBJ1-1; D is uncertain. Trimming took 0 bases from V and 0 from J, leaving 11 bases between them. The length of the CDR3 is 16 residues. CDR1 and CDR2 (germline): SGHDN, FVKESK. The CDR3 DNA is TGTGCCAGCAGCCAAGATCGCCCCCGACTGAACACTGAAGCTTTCTTT. Its protein product is CASSQDRPRLNTEAFF.

This clonotype was detected many times. The chain employs TRBV13 and TRBJ1-3; 9 bases fit TRBD1. J was trimmed by 3 bases and V by 3 bases; bases with no gene match: 6. Germline V gene lookup returns CDR1 PRHDT and CDR2 FYEKMQ (reference sequence). CDR3 length equals 16 residues. The DNA of the CDR3 is TGTGCCAGCAGCTTCGGACAGGGGTTGGGTGGAAACACCATATATTTT. Translation: CASSFGQGLGGNTIYF.

The chain carries TRBV29-1 and TRBJ2-3; the match to TRBD1 covers 7 bases. The CDR3 is 13 residues long. Germline V gives CDR1 SQVTM, CDR2 ANQGSEA. The V gene end was trimmed by 7 bases and the J gene end by 4 bases; junction bases not matched to a gene: 8. In DNA, the CDR3 is TGCAGCGCCGACCCGACAGGGCCAGATACGCAGTATTTT. It codes for CSADPTGPDTQYF.

This clonotype was counted between two and nine times. This chain joins TRBV12-3 or TRBV12-4 and TRBJ2-3, with 7 positions matching TRBD2. CDR3 length equals 14 residues. The ends lost 5 bases at V and 4 bases at J; junction bases unmatched: 6. The CDR3 loop is CASSQGLFSDTQYF. The CDR3 nucleotides are TGTGCCAGCAGTCAGGGACTATTCTCAGATACGCAGTATTTT.

This clonotype appeared a few times. The J gene is TRBJ1-5, the V gene TRBV18; D is uncertain. Trimming removed 2 bases from V and 10 bases from J, with 9 bases in between. Germline V CDR1 and CDR2: KGHSH, LQKENI. The CDR3 has 12 amino acids. For the CDR3, the DNA is TGTGCCAGCTCACCAGAGTTCGGACCCCAGCATTTT. It specifies CASSPEFGPQHF.

V is TRBV20-1 and J is TRBJ2-1; 9 bases fit TRBD2. This CDR3 is built from 17 residues. CDR1 and CDR2 from the germline V gene are DFQATT and SNEGSKA (reference sequence). With V trimmed by 3 bases and J by 9 bases, 18 bases remained unmatched. The CDR3 nucleotides are TGCAGTGCTAGCGACGAGCTCGGCGGGGGGGTTGTAAGTGAGCAGTTCTTC. Its translation: CSASDELGGGVVSEQFF.

This clonotype has ten or more counts. V usage is TRBV6-5 and J usage is TRBJ2-6, with D unclear. Germline V CDR1 and CDR2: MNHEY, SVGAGI. V was shortened by 5 bases and J by 2 bases, with 13 bases between the two germline ends. CDR3 size: 16 residues. CDR3 loop: CASSQTGGTGANVLTF. The CDR3 nucleotides read TGTGCCAGCAGTCAGACGGGTGGCACTGGGGCCAACGTCCTGACTTTC.

This clonotype was counted between two and nine times. V usage is TRBV10-1 and J usage is TRBJ2-1; 7 nucleotides line up with TRBD1. J gave up 12 bases and V 8 bases, and 10 bases lay outside the gene matches. This CDR3 has 12 amino acids. Looked up from germline, CDR1 is WNHNN and CDR2 is SYGVQD (reference sequence). The CDR3 nucleotides read TGCGCCAGCGGAGACCCGGGACAGAGGCAGTTCTTC. Amino acids: CASGDPGQRQFF.

At least ten counts were recorded for this clonotype. V is TRBV20-1 and J is TRBJ2-5; D gene uncertain. The length of the CDR3 is 13 residues. Trimming took off 2 bases at V and 4 bases at J, with 11 bases between the two ends. Germline CDR1 DFQATT, CDR2 SNEGSKA (reference sequence). DNA for the CDR3: TGCAGTGCTAGATATCAACAGACAGAGACCCAGTACTTC. It is translated as CSARYQQTETQYF.

This clonotype was observed many times. J is TRBJ1-2 and V is TRBV29-1; D possibly corresponds to TRBD1 (6 bases). Trimming took off 7 bases at V and 7 bases at J, with 19 bases between the two ends. This CDR3 is built from 13 residues. Germline V gene sequence: CDR1 SQVTM, CDR2 ANQGSEA. This CDR3 reads CSDVTGAGFGYTF. The CDR3 DNA follows: TGCAGCGATGTGACAGGCGCCGGCTTTGGCTACACCTTC.

There are a few counts of this clonotype. In DNA, the CDR3 is TGCAGTGCTTCCCAGGGGGGACTCACCTTCAATGAGCAGTTCTTC. This gives the protein CSASQGGLTFNEQFF. The genes are TRBV20-1 and TRBJ2-1, with D perhaps matching TRBD1 (7 bases). V lost 5 bases to trimming and J lost 6 bases, with 20 bases between them. This CDR3 has 15 residues. Germline V lookup: CDR1 DFQATT, CDR2 SNEGSKA (reference sequence).

The chain carries TRBV13 and TRBJ2-5; 9 bases fit TRBD1. V was pared by 6 bases and J by 7 bases, with 12 bases of the junction left unmatched. Germline CDR1 PRHDT, CDR2 FYEKMQ (reference sequence). The CDR3 has 15 residues. In nucleotides, the CDR3 is TGTGCCAGCAGGTATAGGGACAGGGAGGGCGTGACCCAGTACTTC. Its protein is CASRYRDREGVTQYF. Filled out from reference TRBV13 and TRBJ2-5, the complete variable domain reads AAGVIQSPRHLIKEKRETATLKCYPIPRHDTVYWYQQGPGQDPQFLISFYEKMQSDKGSIPDRFSAQQFSDYHSELNMSSLELGDSALYFCASRYRDREGVTQYFGPGTRLLVL.

This clonotype came up many times. The chain combines TRBV7-3 with TRBJ2-2; TRBD1 matches 9 bases. CDR1 and CDR2 (germline): SGHTA, FQGTGA. The CDR3 spans 15 residues. CDR3: CASGTGSGDTGELFF. CDR3 nucleotide sequence: TGTGCGTCTGGGACAGGGTCGGGCGACACCGGGGAGCTGTTTTTT.

The gene calls are TRBV5-1 and TRBJ2-2, with D maybe TRBD2 (6 bases). Germline V lookup: CDR1 SGHRS, CDR2 YFSETQ. V dropped 3 bases and J dropped 2 bases, with 11 bases sitting between them. The CDR3 is made up of 15 amino acids. CDR3 in DNA: TGCGCCAGCAGCTGGGACTCCCTCAACACCGGGGAGCTGTTTTTT. It encodes CASSWDSLNTGELFF.

J is TRBJ2-7 and V is TRBV6-6; 9 nucleotides line up with TRBD1. The V and J ends lost 2 bases and 2 bases, in that order; junction bases with no gene match: 4. CDR3 size: 15 residues. From germline, CDR1 is MNHNY and CDR2 SVGAGI (reference sequence). The CDR3: CASSYEQGATYEQYF. In nucleotides, the CDR3 is TGTGCCAGCAGTTACGAACAGGGGGCCACCTACGAGCAGTACTTC.

The sample holds many counts of this clonotype. The chain uses TRBV27 and TRBJ1-5, with D possibly matching TRBD1 (6 bases). The CDR3 totals 17 residues. Germline V gives CDR1 MNHEY, CDR2 SMNVEV (reference sequence). V gave up 10 bases and J gave up 0 bases, with 22 bases separating them. The CDR3 DNA sequence: TGTGCCACCAAGGGTACAGGGAGAGCTTATAGCAATCAGCCCCAGCATTTT. Its protein product is CATKGTGRAYSNQPQHF.

This clonotype was detected ten times or more. The chain joins TRBV7-3 to TRBJ2-3; 7 bases agree with TRBD1. This CDR3 has 16 residues. The trim removed 2 bases at V and 0 bases at J, leaving 5 bases unmatched. Looked up from germline, CDR1 is SGHTA and CDR2 is FQGTGA. In nucleotides, the CDR3 is TGTGCCAGCAGCTTACGGGGACAGCCTAGCACAGATACGCAGTATTTT. Protein sequence: CASSLRGQPSTDTQYF.

The rearrangement uses TRBV5-1 and TRBJ2-1; the match to TRBD1 covers 8 bases. The CDR3 spans 17 residues. Germline V gene data show CDR1 as SGHRS and CDR2 as YFSETQ. J lost 8 bases, V lost 3 bases, and 16 bases had no gene match. The CDR3 coding sequence is TGCGCCAGCAGCTCGAAATTAACAGGGGGTAGGAACTATGAGCAGTTCTTC. As protein: CASSSKLTGGRNYEQFF.

This clonotype has more than one count but fewer than ten. The chain links TRBV5-6 to TRBJ1-1, with D hard to call. The germline CDR1 and CDR2 sequences are SGHDT and YYEEEE. The CDR3 extends over 13 amino acids. Deletions cut 4 bases from V and 5 bases from J, with 12 bases between. As DNA, the CDR3 is TGTGCCAGCAGCAAAATCGTGGGAACTGAAGCTTTCTTT. Amino acid sequence: CASSKIVGTEAFF.

This clonotype was seen many times. The chain carries TRBV20-1 and TRBJ2-3, with 8 bases identical to TRBD2. CDR3 length: 18 residues. V was clipped by 6 bases and J by 0 bases; unmatched bases: 17. Per germline, CDR1 DFQATT and CDR2 SNEGSKA (reference sequence). DNA for the CDR3: TGCAGTGCGAGATCCGGGGGGGCCGCGTCGGGTAGCACAGATACGCAGTATTTT. As protein: CSARSGGAASGSTDTQYF.

This clonotype showed up just a few times. The CDR3 loop is CASSTMGRSSGRAPYNEQFF. CDR3 bases: TGTGCCAGCAGCACAATGGGTCGGTCAAGCGGGAGGGCCCCCTACAATGAGCAGTTCTTC. V is TRBV11-2 and J is TRBJ2-1, with 10 bases aligning to TRBD2. Germline loops: CDR1 SGHAT, CDR2 FQNNGV. V lost 5 bases to trimming and J lost 2 bases; unmatched junction nucleotides: 18. The CDR3 covers 20 residues.

This clonotype showed up many times. This chain connects TRBV24-1 to TRBJ2-1; tentatively, D is TRBD1 (6 bases). The germline V gene has CDR1 KGHDR and CDR2 SFDVKD. The V and J ends lost 2 bases and 0 bases respectively, with 13 bases between them. The CDR3 consists of 17 residues. CDR3 residues: CATSDSRGLSSYNEQFF. The CDR3 nucleotides are TGTGCCACCAGTGATTCCAGGGGTCTAAGCTCCTACAATGAGCAGTTCTTC.

This clonotype was found many times. The chain employs TRBV11-2 and TRBJ2-7, with 11 bases that match TRBD2. Germline trimming cut 5 bases from V and 3 bases from J; bases unmatched to any gene: 6. Germline assignment: CDR1 SGHAT and CDR2 FQNNGV. This CDR3 has 15 amino acids. This CDR3 reads CASSLTSGEIYEQYF. The CDR3 DNA reads TGTGCCAGCAGCCTGACTAGCGGGGAAATCTACGAGCAGTACTTC.

This clonotype has only a few counts. J is TRBJ1-1 and V is TRBV6-2 or TRBV6-3; 7 nucleotides align to TRBD1. Trimming cost V 6 bases and J 1 base; bases outside gene matches: 5. The V gene's germline CDR1 is MNHEY and CDR2 SVGEGT. The CDR3 length is 14 residues. The CDR3 region has the DNA TGTGCCAGCAGAAGGGGGCCAGCGAACACTGAAGCTTTCTTT. Its translation: CASRRGPANTEAFF.